These 2 T cell receptor beta chains were all obtained from the same sample, sequenced in a study of early T cells in non-severe SARS-CoV-2 infection. TCRdb passed the 5' RACE reads through MiXCR, listing each CDR3 protein once. The repertoire holds tens of thousands of distinct CDR3 sequences, with 15% to 18% as singletons. Sequenced: whole blood. Source of these receptors: an adult who was a healthcare worker with PCR-confirmed SARS-CoV-2 infection or an uninfected control (not recorded which).

The chain combines TRBV10-3 with TRBJ2-2, with D perhaps TRBD2 (6 bases). This CDR3 has 14 residues. Germline V gene sequence: CDR1 ENHRY, CDR2 SYGVKD. V was shortened by 4 bases and J by 3 bases, with 9 bases between the two germline ends. CDR3 protein: CAISAGTYTGELFF. The CDR3 region has the DNA TGTGCCATCAGTGCCGGGACTTACACCGGGGAGCTGTTTTTT.

This clonotype was seen a handful of times. V gene TRBV12-3 or TRBV12-4 combines with J gene TRBJ2-1; D call uncertain. This CDR3 region has 15 residues. Trimming removed 6 bases from V and 0 bases from J, with 12 bases in between. The CDR3 loop is CASRPPLPSYNEQFF. The CDR3 region has the DNA TGTGCCAGCAGGCCGCCTCTGCCCTCCTACAATGAGCAGTTCTTC.